This is a list of T cell receptor beta chains from one sample in a study of human T cells and chemical hapten exposure. A single record per CDR3 protein comes from TCRdb applying MiXCR to the RACE reads. The data show just under 350,000 distinct CDR3 sequences, approximately 6.3% seen once. This specimen consisted of whole blood, obtained in connection with sensitization to the hapten diphenylcyclopropenone (DPC). These receptors came from a woman aged 18-29 years with alopecia areata. Some clones in this sample may be carry-over from other donors' samples. The CDR3 runs from the conserved cysteine through the conserved F or W. D genes are given only for firm matches. Rows may omit the clone size; those that give it use once, few, many or a size class.

D: .
size: .
J: TRBJ1-3
V: TRBV9
CDR3: CASSVDLTRPSSGNTIYF
DNA: TGTGCCAGCAGCGTAGACTTGACTCGGCCGAGCTCTGGAAACACCATATATTTT

D: .
size: .
J: TRBJ1-3
V: TRBV29-1
CDR3: CSVRSDGNTIYF
DNA: TGCAGCGTTCGGAGCGATGGAAACACCATATATTTT

D: TRBD1
size: few
J: TRBJ1-1
V: TRBV20-1
CDR3: CSARGQGTNTEAFF
DNA: TGCAGTGCTAGGGGACAGGGAACGAACACTGAAGCTTTCTTT

D: TRBD2
size: .
J: TRBJ2-1
V: TRBV20-1
CDR3: CSASEERGGHNEQFF
DNA: TGCAGTGCTAGTGAAGAGCGGGGGGGCCACAATGAGCAGTTCTTC

D: .
size: .
J: TRBJ2-3
V: TRBV3-1
CDR3: CASSQDTATNTQYF
DNA: TGTGCCAGCAGCCAAGATACCGCGACCAATACGCAGTATTTT

D: TRBD1
size: few
J: TRBJ2-3
V: TRBV4-3
CDR3: CASSQDTQGEDTQYF
DNA: TGCGCCAGCAGCCAAGATACACAGGGGGAAGATACGCAGTATTTT

D: .
size: few
J: TRBJ1-1
V: TRBV24-1
CDR3: CATSDRGGTEAFF
DNA: TGTGCCACCAGTGACAGGGGAGGAACTGAAGCTTTCTTT

D: .
size: few
J: TRBJ1-3
V: TRBV6-6
CDR3: CASSFTGSSGNTIYF
DNA: TGTGCCAGCAGTTTCACGGGGTCCTCTGGAAACACCATATATTTT

D: TRBD2
size: .
J: TRBJ2-3
V: TRBV7-3
CDR3: CASSLTSESDTQYF
DNA: TGTGCCAGCAGCCTGACTAGCGAATCAGATACGCAGTATTTT

D: TRBD2
size: few
J: TRBJ2-3
V: TRBV12-3/TRBV12-4
CDR3: CASSSRSGGIPDTQYF
DNA: TGTGCCAGCAGTTCCCGTAGCGGGGGGATCCCAGATACGCAGTATTTT

D: TRBD1
size: many
J: TRBJ2-5
V: TRBV27
CDR3: CASSLQGAGETQYF
DNA: TGTGCCAGCAGTTTGCAGGGGGCGGGGGAGACCCAGTACTTC

D: TRBD1
size: .
J: TRBJ1-2
V: TRBV9
CDR3: CASSVGDRAASGYTF
DNA: TGTGCCAGCAGCGTAGGAGACAGGGCGGCGAGTGGCTACACCTTC

D: .
size: .
J: TRBJ1-2
V: TRBV6-5
CDR3: CASSYSTLSRNGYTF
DNA: TGTGCCAGCAGTTACTCGACGTTGAGCAGGAATGGCTACACCTTC

D: .
size: many
J: TRBJ2-7
V: TRBV6-2/TRBV6-3
CDR3: CASSHYSYEQYF
DNA: TGTGCCAGCAGTCACTACAGCTACGAGCAGTACTTC

D: TRBD1
size: .
J: TRBJ2-1
V: TRBV27
CDR3: CASSDRQGLANEQFF
DNA: TGTGCCAGCAGTGATCGACAGGGTCTGGCGAATGAGCAGTTCTTC

D: .
size: few
J: TRBJ2-6
V: TRBV11-1
CDR3: CASGQASGANVLTF
DNA: TGTGCCAGCGGCCAGGCCTCTGGGGCCAACGTCCTGACTTTC

D: .
size: few
J: TRBJ2-6
V: TRBV4-2
CDR3: CASSQDRAGSGANVLTF
DNA: TGTGCCAGCAGCCAAGATCGGGCTGGTTCTGGGGCCAACGTCCTGACTTTC

D: TRBD1
size: few
J: TRBJ1-1
V: TRBV6-2/TRBV6-3
CDR3: CATQQGATEAFF
DNA: TGTGCCACCCAACAGGGGGCCACTGAAGCTTTCTTT

D: TRBD1
size: .
J: TRBJ1-1
V: TRBV6-2/TRBV6-3
CDR3: CASRKDRVISEAFF
DNA: TGTGCCAGCAGGAAGGACAGGGTGATATCTGAAGCTTTCTTT

D: TRBD1
size: .
J: TRBJ2-7
V: TRBV2
CDR3: CASSEQEQGASPPYEQYF
DNA: TGTGCCAGCAGTGAGCAGGAACAGGGGGCCTCACCCCCATACGAGCAGTACTTC

D: .
size: many
J: TRBJ2-7
V: TRBV29-1
CDR3: CSVEDAGSSSYEQYF
DNA: TGCAGCGTTGAAGATGCGGGGTCGAGCTCCTACGAGCAGTACTTC

D: TRBD2
size: many
J: TRBJ2-3
V: TRBV20-1
CDR3: CSARPSGTTDTQYF
DNA: TGCAGTGCTAGACCCAGCGGGACCACAGATACGCAGTATTTT

D: .
size: .
J: TRBJ2-1
V: TRBV7-8
CDR3: CASSFQRVRPGRYNEQFF
DNA: TGTGCCAGCAGCTTCCAAAGGGTTAGGCCAGGGAGGTACAATGAGCAGTTCTTC

D: .
size: few
J: TRBJ1-3
V: TRBV12-3/TRBV12-4
CDR3: CASSPPWGAGNTIYF
DNA: TGTGCCAGCAGTCCACCGTGGGGGGCTGGAAACACCATATATTTT

D: .
size: many
J: TRBJ2-7
V: TRBV20-1
CDR3: CSATIGTVTQYEQYF
DNA: TGCAGTGCTACCATAGGGACCGTTACACAATACGAGCAGTACTTC

D: .
size: few
J: TRBJ2-2
V: TRBV6-2/TRBV6-3
CDR3: CASTGRGPPNTGELFF
DNA: TGTGCCAGCACGGGACGGGGGCCGCCGAACACCGGGGAGCTGTTTTTT

D: TRBD1
size: medium-sized
J: TRBJ2-5
V: TRBV13
CDR3: CASSLAGTEVKETQYF
DNA: TGTGCCAGCAGCTTAGCTGGGACAGAGGTAAAAGAGACCCAGTACTTC

D: TRBD1
size: many
J: TRBJ1-1
V: TRBV5-6
CDR3: CASSGTTGGTEAFF
DNA: TGTGCCAGCAGCGGAACTACAGGGGGCACTGAAGCTTTCTTT

D: TRBD1
size: .
J: TRBJ1-2
V: TRBV3-1
CDR3: CASSQVPGQGAANYGYTF
DNA: TGTGCCAGCAGCCAGGTCCCGGGACAGGGGGCTGCTAACTATGGCTACACCTTC

D: .
size: .
J: TRBJ2-1
V: TRBV7-2
CDR3: CASSLGSSGQEQFF
DNA: TGTGCCAGCAGCTTAGGTTCATCGGGCCAAGAGCAGTTCTTC

D: .
size: few
J: TRBJ2-1
V: TRBV5-4
CDR3: CASSGTRAGIRQFF
DNA: TGTGCCAGCAGCGGGACAAGGGCGGGGATCCGGCAGTTCTTC

D: .
size: .
J: TRBJ1-1
V: TRBV27
CDR3: CASSFRTNTEAFF
DNA: TGTGCCAGCAGTTTTAGAACGAACACTGAAGCTTTCTTT

D: .
size: .
J: TRBJ1-4
V: TRBV29-1
CDR3: CSAAGGGINEKLFF
DNA: TGCAGCGCCGCCGGAGGGGGAATTAATGAAAAACTGTTTTTT

D: .
size: few
J: TRBJ2-1
V: TRBV12-3/TRBV12-4
CDR3: CASSPFPGPTGGEQFF
DNA: TGTGCCAGCAGTCCGTTCCCGGGCCCGACTGGCGGTGAGCAGTTCTTC

D: .
size: .
J: TRBJ1-6
V: TRBV25-1
CDR3: CASSPYEAAGNSPLHF
DNA: TGTGCCAGCAGTCCCTATGAGGCCGCGGGGAATTCACCCCTCCACTTT

D: .
size: .
J: TRBJ1-1
V: TRBV12-5
CDR3: CASGLASGLNTEAFF
DNA: TGTGCTAGTGGTTTGGCCTCAGGGTTGAACACTGAAGCTTTCTTT

D: .
size: many
J: TRBJ2-7
V: TRBV20-1
CDR3: CSARDGGDLQYF
DNA: TGCAGTGCTAGAGATGGCGGGGATTTACAGTACTTC

D: .
size: few
J: TRBJ2-1
V: TRBV7-2
CDR3: CASSQQANEQFF
DNA: TGTGCCAGCAGCCAGCAGGCGAATGAGCAGTTCTTC

D: .
size: many
J: TRBJ2-1
V: TRBV4-3
CDR3: CASTTKVEGYNEQFF
DNA: TGCGCCAGCACCACCAAGGTAGAGGGCTACAATGAGCAGTTCTTC

D: .
size: .
J: TRBJ1-1
V: TRBV20-1
CDR3: CSAFRAGVNTEAFF
DNA: TGCAGTGCTTTTAGGGCCGGGGTGAACACTGAAGCTTTCTTT

D: TRBD1
size: .
J: TRBJ1-5
V: TRBV20-1
CDR3: CSASDRVDQPQHF
DNA: TGCAGTGCTTCCGACAGGGTAGACCAGCCCCAGCATTTT

D: .
size: many
J: TRBJ2-4
V: TRBV29-1
CDR3: CSAGGSVWGMEIQYF
DNA: TGCAGCGCTGGGGGGAGTGTGTGGGGTATGGAAATTCAGTACTTC

D: .
size: many
J: TRBJ2-7
V: TRBV11-2
CDR3: CASSLVSWASYEQYF
DNA: TGTGCCAGCAGCTTAGTGTCTTGGGCCAGCTACGAGCAGTACTTC

D: TRBD2
size: many
J: TRBJ2-5
V: TRBV7-2
CDR3: CASSLDISELAGGQETQYF
DNA: TGTGCCAGCAGCTTAGACATTTCAGAACTAGCGGGGGGGCAAGAGACCCAGTACTTC

D: .
size: .
J: TRBJ2-2
V: TRBV7-3
CDR3: CASSLVSPGELFF
DNA: TGTGCCAGCAGCTTAGTTTCTCCCGGGGAGCTGTTTTTT

D: TRBD1
size: few
J: TRBJ2-7
V: TRBV20-1
CDR3: CSAEQGGYEQYF
DNA: TGCAGTGCTGAACAGGGGGGCTACGAGCAGTACTTC

D: .
size: many
J: TRBJ2-1
V: TRBV14
CDR3: CASSQGGLHEQFF
DNA: TGTGCCAGCAGCCAAGGGGGGCTCCATGAGCAGTTCTTC

D: .
size: .
J: TRBJ1-3
V: TRBV7-9
CDR3: CASSPSRTQYF
DNA: TGTGCCAGCAGCCCGAGCCGCACCCAATATTTT

D: TRBD2
size: .
J: TRBJ2-1
V: TRBV6-2/TRBV6-3
CDR3: CASSLLATGGRNEQFF
DNA: TGTGCCAGCAGTTTACTGGCCACGGGGGGGCGAAATGAGCAGTTCTTC

D: .
size: .
J: TRBJ2-3
V: TRBV12-3/TRBV12-4
CDR3: CASSLPPEFTDTQYF
DNA: TGTGCCAGCAGTTTACCCCCGGAGTTCACAGATACGCAGTATTTT

D: TRBD2
size: .
J: TRBJ2-3
V: TRBV2
CDR3: CASSELWGFSGGAVDTQYF
DNA: TGTGCCAGCAGTGAACTGTGGGGATTTAGCGGGGGGGCCGTAGATACGCAGTATTTT

D: TRBD1
size: .
J: TRBJ1-6
V: TRBV6-2/TRBV6-3
CDR3: CASSPVGGRGNSPLHF
DNA: TGTGCCAGCAGCCCCGTAGGGGGCCGGGGTAATTCACCCCTCCACTTT

D: .
size: .
J: TRBJ2-5
V: TRBV20-1
CDR3: CSAVQETQYF
DNA: TGCAGTGCCGTTCAAGAGACCCAGTACTTC

D: .
size: few
J: TRBJ2-3
V: TRBV20-1
CDR3: CSARDHTLDTQYF
DNA: TGCAGTGCTAGAGATCACACCCTCGATACGCAGTATTTT

D: .
size: .
J: TRBJ1-1
V: TRBV28
CDR3: CASSSAGTRNTEAFF
DNA: TGTGCCAGCAGTTCTGCCGGGACAAGGAACACTGAAGCTTTCTTT

D: .
size: many
J: TRBJ1-1
V: TRBV13
CDR3: CASSSLTGEAFF
DNA: TGTGCCAGCAGCTCGCTCACAGGGGAAGCTTTCTTT

D: .
size: many
J: TRBJ1-2
V: TRBV29-1
CDR3: CSVGTGRRGYTF
DNA: TGCAGCGTTGGGACCGGGAGGCGTGGCTACACCTTC